The 27 T cell receptor beta chains given below trace back to one sample, sequenced in a study of cytomegalovirus exposure and HLA in healthy donors. The PCR made use of 60 Vbeta and 13 Jbeta primers. Repertoires were generated with immunoSEQ multiplex PCR, while TCRdb's copy carries only in-frame clones and drops some. The sample includes about 160,000 clones, more than 75% seen only once; the top ten take approximately 1.5%. Sequencing used PBMCs. These receptors were obtained from a girl aged 10-17 years in good health and CMV-seropositive.

The chain joins TRBV7-2 to TRBJ1-2; TRBD1 matches 7 bases. CDR3 length: 14 amino acids. The trim removed 5 bases at V and 4 bases at J, leaving 7 bases unmatched. Germline CDR1 and CDR2: SGHTA and FQGNSA. CDR3 loop: CASSPQGQIYGYTF. CDR3 nucleotide sequence: TGTGCCAGCAGCCCGCAGGGACAGATCTATGGCTACACCTTC.

This clone occurred a few times. V usage is TRBV7-2 and J usage is TRBJ1-1, with D perhaps TRBD1 (5 bases). Germline-derived CDR1 and CDR2 are SGHTA and FQGNSA. Trimming took off 1 base at V and 4 bases at J, with 13 bases between the two ends. The CDR3 totals 15 residues. The CDR3 protein is CASSLVQGGSTEAFF. In nucleotides, the CDR3 is TGTGCCAGCAGCTTAGTGCAGGGAGGGAGCACTGAAGCTTTCTTT.

This chain uses TRBV7-9 with TRBJ1-1; D gene unclear. Germline V gene sequence: CDR1 SEHNR, CDR2 FQNEAQ (reference sequence). V was pared by 3 bases and J by 4 bases, with 9 bases between. This CDR3 comprises 13 residues. The CDR3 DNA reads as TGTGCCAGCAGCTTCGAAGCCTTCACTGAAGCTTTCTTT. This codes for CASSFEAFTEAFF.

This chain links TRBV27 with TRBJ1-5; perhaps TRBD1 as D (6 bases). V was shortened by 5 bases and J by 7 bases, with 12 bases between the two germline ends. Germline CDR1 and CDR2: MNHEY and SMNVEV (reference sequence). The CDR3 loop spans 13 amino acids. The CDR3 sequence is CASSDRFLQPQHF. In DNA form, the CDR3 reads TGTGCCAGCAGTGACAGGTTTTTACAGCCCCAGCATTTT.

For the CDR3, the DNA is TGTGCCAGCAGCAATCTAGCGGGGGCCCATACGCAGTATTTT. This encodes CASSNLAGAHTQYF. The chain carries TRBV27 and TRBJ2-3, with TRBD2 matching 10 bases. V gave up 6 bases and J gave up 7 bases; unmatched junction bases: 7. This CDR3 is built from 14 residues. CDR1 is MNHEY and CDR2 is SMNVEV in the germline V gene (reference sequence).

Points on this clone: This CDR3 is also generated by other DNA sequences in the sample. This rearrangement joins TRBV5-4 to TRBJ2-1; tentatively, D is TRBD1 (5 bases). The germline V and J ends were trimmed by 1 base and 4 bases, with 9 bases remaining between them. The V gene's germline CDR1 is SGHNT and CDR2 YYREEE (reference sequence). The CDR3 is 14 amino acids. Here the CDR3 reads CASSLQKGYNEQFF. CDR3 nucleotides: TGTGCCAGCAGCTTGCAAAAGGGGTACAATGAGCAGTTCTTC. Full variable domain (outside the CDR3, taken from reference TRBV5-4 and TRBJ2-1): ETGVTQSPTHLIKTRGQQVTLRCSSQSGHNTVSWYQQALGQGPQFIFQYYREEENGRGNFPPRFSGLQFPNYSSELNVNALELDDSALYLCASSLQKGYNEQFFGPGTRLTVL.

The chain couples TRBV28 to TRBJ2-5; 8 bases match TRBD1. The V segment lost 6 bases and the J segment 5 bases; nucleotides outside the gene matches: 5. The CDR3 runs to 13 residues. The germline V gene has CDR1 MDHEN and CDR2 SYDVKM. This CDR3 is CASSPGGAETQYF. CDR3 sequence (DNA): TGTGCCAGCAGCCCAGGGGGCGCGGAGACCCAGTACTTC.

The chain is built from TRBV10-2 and TRBJ2-7; 13 bases fit TRBD2. This CDR3 has 15 amino acids. In germline, CDR1 is WSHSY, CDR2 SAAADI. Germline trimming cut 6 bases from V and 4 bases from J; bases unmatched to any gene: 6. CDR3 in DNA: TGCGCCAGCAGAGAAGGACTAGCGGGAGTGTACGAGCAGTACTTC. Its protein product is CASREGLAGVYEQYF.

This sequence joins TRBV28 and TRBJ2-5; 7 bases map to TRBD2. CDR1 is MDHEN and CDR2 is SYDVKM in the germline V gene. V was pared by 7 bases and J by 5 bases, with 10 bases of the junction left unmatched. The CDR3 loop spans 14 amino acids. CDR3 residues: CASISVAGDETQYF. The DNA of the CDR3 is TGTGCCAGCATATCGGTGGCGGGAGACGAGACCCAGTACTTC.

J is TRBJ2-1 and V is TRBV6-5; 9 nucleotides align to TRBD2. The germline gives CDR1 MNHEY, CDR2 SVGAGI. This CDR3 has 14 amino acids. J gave up 5 bases and V 6 bases, and 5 bases lay outside the gene matches. CDR3 amino acids: CASRRLAENNEQFF. CDR3 nucleotides: TGTGCCAGCAGGAGACTAGCGGAAAACAATGAGCAGTTCTTC.

The chain couples TRBV6-4 to TRBJ2-3; maybe TRBD2 (6 bases). V lost 0 bases, J lost 6 bases, and 13 bases lay in between. Germline CDR1 and CDR2: MRHNA and SNTAGT. This CDR3 has 15 amino acids. The CDR3 is CASSDSGGTWDTQYF. CDR3 DNA: TGTGCCAGCAGTGACTCTGGAGGGACTTGGGATACGCAGTATTTT.

The V gene is TRBV4-1, the J gene TRBJ1-1; no clear D gene. The CDR3 is 15 residues long. V was cut by 1 base and J by 3 bases, with 12 bases left in between. From germline, CDR1 is MGHRA and CDR2 YSYEKL. The CDR3 sequence: CASSQVTGLDTEAFF. CDR3 DNA sequence: TGCGCCAGCAGCCAAGTGACGGGGTTGGACACTGAAGCTTTCTTT.

The gene calls are TRBV18 and TRBJ2-7; D might be TRBD1 (7 bases). The ends were cut back, 1 base at V and 1 base at J, with 11 bases in the middle. The CDR3 covers 15 residues. CDR1 and CDR2 (germline): KGHSH, LQKENI. The chain's CDR3 is CASSPRGTESYEQYF. In DNA form, the CDR3 reads TGTGCCAGCTCACCACGCGGGACAGAGTCCTACGAGCAGTACTTC.

This chain links TRBV9 with TRBJ2-1, with D possibly being TRBD2 (6 bases). The V gene lost 6 bases and the J gene lost 8 bases, with 15 bases spanning the gap. Germline V gene lookup returns CDR1 SGDLS and CDR2 YYNGEE. This CDR3 is built from 13 residues. CDR3 residues: CASTGTSKDEQFF. The DNA for the CDR3 is TGTGCCAGCACCGGTACTAGCAAGGATGAGCAGTTCTTC. Variable domain in full (rest from reference TRBV9 and TRBJ2-1): DSGVTQTPKHLITATGQRVTLRCSPRSGDLSVYWYQQSLDQGLQFLIQYYNGEERAKGNILERFSAQQFPDLHSELNLSSLELGDSALYFCASTGTSKDEQFFGPGTRLTVL.

This chain connects TRBV28 to TRBJ1-2; 9 positions match TRBD1. The CDR3 is 15 residues long. V shed 3 bases, J shed 7 bases, and the junction held 9 bases outside the gene matches. Germline values: CDR1 MDHEN, CDR2 SYDVKM. CDR3 region: CASSFPRDRVSGYTF. CDR3 DNA: TGTGCCAGCAGTTTTCCTCGGGACAGGGTATCTGGCTACACCTTC.

This chain joins TRBV9 and TRBJ1-2; D gene uncertain. Germline lookup yields CDR1 SGDLS and CDR2 YYNGEE. CDR3 length: 16 residues. Trimming cost V 0 bases and J 0 bases, with 12 bases left between them. The CDR3 coding sequence is TGTGCCAGCAGCGTAGGGAGCCGTCCTCCTAACTATGGCTACACCTTC. It translates to CASSVGSRPPNYGYTF.

The V gene is TRBV11-2, the J gene TRBJ1-3; no definite D call. Germline V gene sequence: CDR1 SGHAT, CDR2 FQNNGV. This CDR3 region has 16 residues. Trimming cost V 3 bases and J 2 bases, with 14 bases left between them. DNA of the CDR3: TGTGCCAGCAGCTTCCGGGTCTCGGCCGCTGGAAACACCATATATTTT. Translating it yields CASSFRVSAAGNTIYF.

The gene calls are TRBV7-2 and TRBJ2-7, with TRBD1 identical over 8 bases. This CDR3 comprises 15 residues. Germline loops: CDR1 SGHTA, CDR2 FQGNSA. The V and J ends lost 3 bases and 4 bases, in that order; junction bases with no gene match: 8. CDR3 DNA sequence: TGTGCCAGCAGCTTCCGACCGGGACAGGCTTACGAGCAGTACTTC. Protein product: CASSFRPGQAYEQYF.

This rearrangement joins TRBV5-5 to TRBJ2-1, with 8 bases that match TRBD1. Germline-derived CDR1 and CDR2 are SGHKS and YYEKEE (reference sequence). The CDR3 loop spans 15 amino acids. V trimming: 6 bases; J trimming: 5 bases; junction bases outside the gene matches: 10. CDR3 sequence: CASNLLRGLDNEQFF. CDR3 sequence (DNA): TGTGCCAGCAACCTCCTCAGGGGGCTCGACAATGAGCAGTTCTTC.

V usage is TRBV18 and J usage is TRBJ2-1; 11 nucleotides match TRBD2. The V and J ends lost 5 bases and 3 bases, in that order; junction bases with no gene match: 6. Germline V gene sequence: CDR1 KGHSH, CDR2 LQKENI. The CDR3 runs to 16 residues. The CDR3 region is CASSYGLAGFYNEQFF. The CDR3 DNA reads as TGTGCCAGCTCATACGGACTAGCGGGTTTCTACAATGAGCAGTTCTTC.

CDR3 in DNA: TGTGCCAGCAGCCCTAGCGGGAGGGAAGATACGCAGTATTTT. As protein: CASSPSGREDTQYF. The gene calls are TRBV7-9 and TRBJ2-3; TRBD2 matches 12 bases. CDR3 size: 14 residues. CDR1 SEHNR and CDR2 FQNEAQ come from the germline V gene (reference sequence). V gave up 5 bases and J gave up 5 bases; unmatched junction bases: 2.

The V and J genes are TRBV30 and TRBJ2-3; possible D gene TRBD1, 6 bases. The CDR3 runs 15 residues. CDR1 and CDR2 from the germline V gene are GTSNPN and SVGIG (reference sequence). The V gene lost 2 bases and the J gene lost 0 bases, with 12 bases spanning the gap. The DNA of the CDR3 is TGTGCCTGGAGTACAGGACAGTTCAGCACAGATACGCAGTATTTT. The encoded protein is CAWSTGQFSTDTQYF.

The chain combines TRBV29-1 with TRBJ2-1, with no clear D. The germline V gene has CDR1 SQVTM and CDR2 ANQGSEA. The CDR3 totals 13 residues. V was clipped by 2 bases and J by 6 bases, with 11 bases between them. The CDR3 DNA follows: TGCAGCGTTGAACGGAGTAGAAGCAATGAGCAGTTCTTC. Translating gives CSVERSRSNEQFF.

The J gene is TRBJ1-5, the V gene TRBV19, with D unresolved. V dropped 3 bases and J dropped 4 bases, with 7 bases sitting between them. Germline V gene lookup returns CDR1 LNHDA and CDR2 SQIVND (reference sequence). CDR3 length equals 13 residues. In DNA form, the CDR3 reads TGTGCCAGTAGTATGGCCACGAATCAGCCCCAGCATTTT. Amino acid sequence: CASSMATNQPQHF.

The chain has TRBV18 and TRBJ1-1, with D perhaps matching TRBD1 (5 bases). Germline V gene lookup returns CDR1 KGHSH and CDR2 LQKENI. V was clipped by 2 bases and J by 8 bases, with 9 bases between them. This CDR3 has 12 amino acids. The CDR3 protein is CASSPTQGEAFF. The DNA for the CDR3 is TGTGCCAGCTCACCAACGCAGGGCGAAGCTTTCTTT.

The chain uses TRBV28 and TRBJ2-7; the match to TRBD2 covers 8 bases. V was pared by 5 bases and J by 2 bases, with 2 bases of the junction left unmatched. The CDR3 sequence is 13 residues long. The V gene's germline CDR1 is MDHEN and CDR2 SYDVKM. CDR3 in DNA: TGTGCCAGCAGTCGGGGGGGGACCTACGAGCAGTACTTC. It specifies CASSRGGTYEQYF.

This rearrangement joins TRBV6-5 to TRBJ2-3; weak D call: TRBD1 (5 bases). Trimming removed 4 bases at V and 2 bases at J, with 16 bases between. CDR3 size: 16 residues. The V gene's germline CDR1 is MNHEY and CDR2 SVGAGI. The CDR3 sequence: CASSSTAPVHTDTQYF. For the CDR3, the DNA is TGTGCCAGCAGTTCGACAGCGCCGGTTCACACAGATACGCAGTATTTT.